The sequence of this T cell receptor (beta chain) was determined in a study of blood T cell repertoires in COVID-19. Across the study: The United States, Italy and Spain were the sources of the acute and convalescent COVID-19 samples. In each case, the material was cDNA or gDNA derived from T cells, B-cell-depleted T cells, or PBMCs.

Individuals in the exposed group had encountered a COVID-19 case within 2 weeks preceding study entry. Source study methods: The authors estimated nucleated cell counts from reference gene primer amplification. The method was immunoSEQ multiplex PCR; TCRdb's version includes in-frame clones alone and lacks a portion of them. That table gives V, J and clone size, and the DNA gave D and trimming. The data show a few hundred thousand clones, roughly 88% seen once. CDR3 size: 16 residues. This clone occurred once. The receptor comes from a woman aged 18-29 years who had been exposed to COVID-19. The chain recombines TRBV21-1 with TRBJ2-7; the listed D gene, TRBD1, was not tested against the DNA. TRBV21-1 is an annotated pseudogene. Specimen: PBMCs or T cells enriched from blood (not recorded which). The CDR3 here is CASSKKGTGYLYEQYF. Here the CDR3 DNA reads TGTGCCAGCAGCAAAAAGGGGACAGGGTATTTATACGAGCAGTACTTC.